This T cell receptor (beta chain) was obtained from a study of T cells in localized non-small cell lung cancer. Comments on this clone: Its specificity is not known.

Samples of adjacent lung lacking atypia were obtained no closer than 2 cm to the tumor margin. General study points: Heterogeneity remains possible because sequencing was limited to only one tumor region.

Germline loops: CDR1 KGHSH, CDR2 LQKENI. Trimming cost V 5 bases and J 6 bases; bases outside gene matches: 7. This CDR3 is built from 15 residues. Profiled with immunoSEQ multiplex PCR; TCRdb holds only in-frame clones, not every one. The sample consists of approximately 1,000 clones, 24% of them appearing once. The input for sequencing was normal lung tissue next to the tumor, taken before any cancer treatment. The chain joins TRBV18 to TRBJ1-2, with TRBD1 matching over 12 bases. The receptor was derived from a male donor at least 60 years old with stage II squamous cell lung carcinoma. This CDR3 reads CASSSEGQGADGYTF. For the CDR3, the DNA is TGTGCCAGCTCATCTGAGGGACAGGGGGCTGATGGCTACACCTTC.